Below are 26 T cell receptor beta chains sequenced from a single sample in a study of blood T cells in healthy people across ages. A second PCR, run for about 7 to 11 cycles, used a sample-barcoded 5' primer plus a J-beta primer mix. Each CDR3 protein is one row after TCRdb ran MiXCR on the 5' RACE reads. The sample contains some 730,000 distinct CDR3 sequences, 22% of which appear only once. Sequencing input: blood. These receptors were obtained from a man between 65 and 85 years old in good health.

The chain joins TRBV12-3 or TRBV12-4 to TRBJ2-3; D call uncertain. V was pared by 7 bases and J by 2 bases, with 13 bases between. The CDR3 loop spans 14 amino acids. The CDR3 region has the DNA TGTGCCAGCACCTTCCTCAAGCACACAGATACGCAGTATTTT. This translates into CASTFLKHTDTQYF.

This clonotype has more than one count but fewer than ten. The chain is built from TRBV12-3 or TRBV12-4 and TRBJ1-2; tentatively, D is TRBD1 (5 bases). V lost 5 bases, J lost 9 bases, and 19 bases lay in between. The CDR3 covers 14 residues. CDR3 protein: CASSAEGQSGSYTF. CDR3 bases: TGTGCCAGCAGTGCCGAGGGGCAGAGTGGGAGCTACACCTTC.

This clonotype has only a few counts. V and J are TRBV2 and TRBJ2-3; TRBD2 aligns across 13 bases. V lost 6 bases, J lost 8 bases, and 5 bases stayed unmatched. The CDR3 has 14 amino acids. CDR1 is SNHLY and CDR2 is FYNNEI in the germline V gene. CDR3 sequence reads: CASRDGLAGVTQYF. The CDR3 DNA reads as TGTGCCAGCAGGGATGGACTAGCGGGGGTTACGCAGTATTTT.

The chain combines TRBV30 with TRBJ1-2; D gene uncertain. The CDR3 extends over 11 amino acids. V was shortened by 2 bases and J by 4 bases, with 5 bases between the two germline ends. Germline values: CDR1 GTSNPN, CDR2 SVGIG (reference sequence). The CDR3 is CAWSKVYGYTF. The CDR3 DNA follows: TGTGCCTGGAGTAAGGTCTATGGCTACACCTTC.

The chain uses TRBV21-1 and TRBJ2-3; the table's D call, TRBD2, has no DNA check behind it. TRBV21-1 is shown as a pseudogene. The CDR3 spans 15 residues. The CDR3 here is CASSMGLADTDTQYF. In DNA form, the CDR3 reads TGTGCCAGCAGCATGGGACTAGCGGACACAGATACGCAGTATTTT.

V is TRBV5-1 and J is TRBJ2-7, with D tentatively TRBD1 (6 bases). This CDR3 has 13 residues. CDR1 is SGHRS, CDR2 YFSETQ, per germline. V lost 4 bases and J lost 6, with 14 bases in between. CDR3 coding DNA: TGCGCCAGCAGCCTGCCAAGGGGGATCGAGCAGTACTTC. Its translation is CASSLPRGIEQYF. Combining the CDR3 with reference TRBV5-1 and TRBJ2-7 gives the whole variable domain KAGVTQTPRYLIKTRGQQVTLSCSPISGHRSVSWYQQTPGQGLQFLFEYFSETQRNKGNFPGRFSGRQFSNSRSEMNVSTLELGDSALYLCASSLPRGIEQYFGPGTRLTVT.

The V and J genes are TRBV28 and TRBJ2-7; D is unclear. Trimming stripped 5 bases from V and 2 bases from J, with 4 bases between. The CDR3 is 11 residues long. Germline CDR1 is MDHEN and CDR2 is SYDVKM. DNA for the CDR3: TGTGCCAGCAGTGCCCCCTACGAGCAGTACTTC. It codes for CASSAPYEQYF.

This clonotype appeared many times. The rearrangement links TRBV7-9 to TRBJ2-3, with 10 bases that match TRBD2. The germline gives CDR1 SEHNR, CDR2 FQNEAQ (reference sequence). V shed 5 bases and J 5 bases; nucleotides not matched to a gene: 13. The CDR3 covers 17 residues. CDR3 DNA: TGTGCCAGCAGCGCCTCCCGCCTAGCGGGGGTTATAGATACGCAGTATTTT. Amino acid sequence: CASSASRLAGVIDTQYF.

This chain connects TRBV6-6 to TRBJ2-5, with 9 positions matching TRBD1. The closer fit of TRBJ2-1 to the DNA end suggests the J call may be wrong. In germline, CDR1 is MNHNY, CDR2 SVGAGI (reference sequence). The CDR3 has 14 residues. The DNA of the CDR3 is TGTGCCAGCAGGATTCCGGGACAGGGCACTGAGCAGTTCTTC. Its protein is CASRIPGQGTEQFF.

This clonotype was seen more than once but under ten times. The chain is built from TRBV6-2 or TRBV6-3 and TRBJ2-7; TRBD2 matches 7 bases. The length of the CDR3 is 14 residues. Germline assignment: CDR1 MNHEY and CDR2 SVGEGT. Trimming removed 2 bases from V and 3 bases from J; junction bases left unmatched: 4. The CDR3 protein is CASSYPGGSYEQYV. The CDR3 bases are TGTGCCAGCAGTTACCCAGGCGGGAGCTACGAGCAGTACGTC.

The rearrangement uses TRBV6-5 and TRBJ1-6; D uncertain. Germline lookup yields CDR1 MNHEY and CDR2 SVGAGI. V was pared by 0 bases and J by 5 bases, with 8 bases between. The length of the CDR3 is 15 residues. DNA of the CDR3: TGTGCCAGCAGTTACTCGTTCCAGAATAATTCACCCCTCCACTTT. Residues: CASSYSFQNNSPLHF.

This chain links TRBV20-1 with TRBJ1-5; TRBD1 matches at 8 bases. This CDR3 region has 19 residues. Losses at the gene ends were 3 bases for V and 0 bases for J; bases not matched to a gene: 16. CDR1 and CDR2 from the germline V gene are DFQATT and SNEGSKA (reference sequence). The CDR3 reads CSASDAERTGWNSNQPQHF. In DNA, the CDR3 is TGCAGTGCTAGCGATGCGGAAAGGACAGGGTGGAATAGCAATCAGCCCCAGCATTTT.

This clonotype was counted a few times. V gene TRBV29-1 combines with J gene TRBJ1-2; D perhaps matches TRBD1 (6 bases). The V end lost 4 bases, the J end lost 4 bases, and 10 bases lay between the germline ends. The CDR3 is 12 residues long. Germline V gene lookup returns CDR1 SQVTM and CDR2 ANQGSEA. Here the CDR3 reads CSVAGAGYGYTF. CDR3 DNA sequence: TGCAGCGTTGCAGGGGCCGGCTATGGCTACACCTTC.

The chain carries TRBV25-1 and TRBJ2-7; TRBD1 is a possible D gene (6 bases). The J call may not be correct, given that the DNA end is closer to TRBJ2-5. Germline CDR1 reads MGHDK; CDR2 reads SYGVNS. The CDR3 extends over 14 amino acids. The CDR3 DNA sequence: TGTGCCAGCAGTCCGGATATACAGGGAAAGACCCAGTACTTC. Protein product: CASSPDIQGKTQYF.

The CDR3 DNA sequence: TGCAGCGTTCCTACAGGAGCGGGTCAGTTTGGGACTGAAGCTTTCTTT. Encoded protein: CSVPTGAGQFGTEAFF. J is TRBJ1-1 and V is TRBV29-1; D perhaps matches TRBD1 (5 bases). The CDR3 totals 16 residues. CDR1 is SQVTM, CDR2 ANQGSEA, per germline. The V and J ends lost 5 bases and 5 bases respectively, with 24 bases between them.

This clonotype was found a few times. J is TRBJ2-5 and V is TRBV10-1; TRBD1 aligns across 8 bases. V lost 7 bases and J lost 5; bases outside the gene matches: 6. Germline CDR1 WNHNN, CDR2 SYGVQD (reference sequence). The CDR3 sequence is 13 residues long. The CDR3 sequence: CASTSGGEETQYF. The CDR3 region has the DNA TGCGCCAGCACATCAGGGGGCGAGGAGACCCAGTACTTC.

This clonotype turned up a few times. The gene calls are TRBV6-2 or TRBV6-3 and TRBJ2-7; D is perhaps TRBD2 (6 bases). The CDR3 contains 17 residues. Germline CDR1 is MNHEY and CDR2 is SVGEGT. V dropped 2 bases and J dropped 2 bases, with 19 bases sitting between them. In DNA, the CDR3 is TGTGCCAGCAGTTACGTCCGGGGACGGGAGAGAACCTACGAGCAGTACGTC. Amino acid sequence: CASSYVRGRERTYEQYV.

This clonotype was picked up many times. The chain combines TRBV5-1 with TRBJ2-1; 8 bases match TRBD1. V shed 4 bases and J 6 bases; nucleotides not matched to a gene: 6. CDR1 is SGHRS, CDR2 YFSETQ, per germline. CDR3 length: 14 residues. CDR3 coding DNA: TGCGCCAGCAGCCTTCAGACAGGGGCCAATGAGCAGTTCTTC. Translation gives CASSLQTGANEQFF. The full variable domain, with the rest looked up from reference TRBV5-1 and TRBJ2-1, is KAGVTQTPRYLIKTRGQQVTLSCSPISGHRSVSWYQQTPGQGLQFLFEYFSETQRNKGNFPGRFSGRQFSNSRSEMNVSTLELGDSALYLCASSLQTGANEQFFGPGTRLTVL.

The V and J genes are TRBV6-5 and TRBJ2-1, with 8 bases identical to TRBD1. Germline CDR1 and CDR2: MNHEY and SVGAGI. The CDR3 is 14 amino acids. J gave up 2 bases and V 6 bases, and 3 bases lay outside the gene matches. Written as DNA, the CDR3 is TGTGCCAGCAGCTCACAGGGGGCCTACAATGAGCAGTTCTTC. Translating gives CASSSQGAYNEQFF.

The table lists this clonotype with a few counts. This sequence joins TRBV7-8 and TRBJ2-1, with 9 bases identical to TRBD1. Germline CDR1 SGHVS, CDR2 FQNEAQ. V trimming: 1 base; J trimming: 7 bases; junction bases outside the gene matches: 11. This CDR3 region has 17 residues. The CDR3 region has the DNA TGTGCCAGCAGCTTAGGCACCGGACAGGGGACCCTAAATGAGCAGTTCTTC. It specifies CASSLGTGQGTLNEQFF.

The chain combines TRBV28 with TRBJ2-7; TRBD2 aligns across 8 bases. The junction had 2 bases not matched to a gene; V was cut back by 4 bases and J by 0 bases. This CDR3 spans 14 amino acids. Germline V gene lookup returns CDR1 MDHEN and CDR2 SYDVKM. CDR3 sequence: CASSWAGGSYEQYF. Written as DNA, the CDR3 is TGTGCCAGCAGTTGGGCGGGGGGCTCCTACGAGCAGTACTTC.

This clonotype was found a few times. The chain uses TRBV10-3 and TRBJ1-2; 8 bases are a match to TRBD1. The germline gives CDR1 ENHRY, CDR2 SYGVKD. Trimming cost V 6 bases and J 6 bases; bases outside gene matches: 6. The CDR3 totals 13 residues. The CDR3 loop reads CAISGQGRDGYTF. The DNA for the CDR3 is TGTGCCATCAGCGGACAGGGTAGGGATGGCTACACCTTC.

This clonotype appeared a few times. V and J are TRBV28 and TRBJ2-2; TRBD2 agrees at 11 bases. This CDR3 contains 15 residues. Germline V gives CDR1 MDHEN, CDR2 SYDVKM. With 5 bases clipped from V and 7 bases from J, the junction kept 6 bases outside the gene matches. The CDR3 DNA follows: TGTGCCAGCAGTCAGACTAGCGGGAAGGGCGGGGAGCTGTTTTTT. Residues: CASSQTSGKGGELFF.

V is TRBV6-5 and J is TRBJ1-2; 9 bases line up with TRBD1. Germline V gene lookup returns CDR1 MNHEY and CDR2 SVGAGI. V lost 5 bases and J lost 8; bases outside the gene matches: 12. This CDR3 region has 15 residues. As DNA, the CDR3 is TGTGCCAGCAGTACGCGCAAAAGGACAGGGGAAGGCTACACCTTC. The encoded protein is CASSTRKRTGEGYTF.

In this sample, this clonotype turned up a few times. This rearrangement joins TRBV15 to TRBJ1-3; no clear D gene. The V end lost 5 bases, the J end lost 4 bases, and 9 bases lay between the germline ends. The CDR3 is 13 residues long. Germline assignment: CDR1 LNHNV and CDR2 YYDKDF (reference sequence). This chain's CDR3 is CATSQLSGNTIYF. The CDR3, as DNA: TGTGCCACCAGCCAACTGTCGGGAAACACCATATATTTT. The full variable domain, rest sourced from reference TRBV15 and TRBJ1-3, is DAMVIQNPRYQVTQFGKPVTLSCSQTLNHNVMYWYQQKSSQAPKLLFHYYDKDFNNEADTPDNFQSRRPNTSFCFLDIRSPGLGDTAMYLCATSQLSGNTIYFGEGSWLTVV.

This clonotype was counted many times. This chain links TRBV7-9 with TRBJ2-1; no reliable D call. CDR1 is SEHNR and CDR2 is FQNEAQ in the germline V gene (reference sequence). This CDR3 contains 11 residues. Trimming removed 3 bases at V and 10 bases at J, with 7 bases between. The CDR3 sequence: CASSLAREQFF. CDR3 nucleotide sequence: TGTGCCAGCAGCTTGGCTCGGGAGCAGTTCTTC.